This entry features one T cell receptor (beta chain) sequence. Trimming pared 4 bases from V and 3 bases from J, leaving 19 bases between. In germline, CDR1 is LGHDT, CDR2 YNNKEL (reference sequence). The length of the CDR3 is 16 residues. The data were taken from a study of blood T cell repertoires in COVID-19. Overall study: Material from acute and convalescent COVID-19 was sourced from the United States, Italy and Spain.

Authors' analysis steps: It was from reference gene primer amplification that nucleated cell counts were estimated. Sequencing was performed with immunoSEQ multiplex PCR; in TCRdb, only in-frame clones are kept and a portion is missing. The V and J calls and the clone size are those of that table, but D and trimming were determined from the DNA. The repertoire holds over 200,000 clones, with around 91% as singletons. Participants reported their clinical history, and cohort assignment relied on those reports. Up to 2 weeks before entering the study, exposed participants had met a COVID-19 case. The receptor was isolated from a man aged 25-45 years who had been exposed to COVID-19. The sample comprised PBMCs or T cells enriched from blood (not recorded which). J is TRBJ2-7 and V is TRBV3-1 (or the pseudogene TRBV3-2); D gene unclear. The CDR3 loop reads CASSPPPPLKIYEQYF. The CDR3 DNA is TGTGCCAGCAGCCCACCTCCCCCGCTAAAAATCTACGAGCAGTACTTC.